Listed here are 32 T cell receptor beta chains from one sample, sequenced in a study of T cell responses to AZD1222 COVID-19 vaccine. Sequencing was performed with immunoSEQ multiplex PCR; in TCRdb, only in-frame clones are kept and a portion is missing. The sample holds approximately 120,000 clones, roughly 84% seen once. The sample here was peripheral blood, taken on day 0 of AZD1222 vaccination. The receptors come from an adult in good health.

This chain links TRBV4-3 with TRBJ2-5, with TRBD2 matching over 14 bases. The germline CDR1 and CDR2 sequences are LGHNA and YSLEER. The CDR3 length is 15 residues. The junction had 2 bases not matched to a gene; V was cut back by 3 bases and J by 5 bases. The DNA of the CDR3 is TGCGCCAGCAGCCAGGGACTAGCGGGGGTTGAGACCCAGTACTTC. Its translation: CASSQGLAGVETQYF.

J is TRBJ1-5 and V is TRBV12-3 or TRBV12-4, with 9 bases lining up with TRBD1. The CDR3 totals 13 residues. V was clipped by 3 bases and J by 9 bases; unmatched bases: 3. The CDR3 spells CASSLGQGRPQHF. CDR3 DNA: TGTGCCAGCAGTTTGGGACAGGGCAGGCCCCAGCATTTT.

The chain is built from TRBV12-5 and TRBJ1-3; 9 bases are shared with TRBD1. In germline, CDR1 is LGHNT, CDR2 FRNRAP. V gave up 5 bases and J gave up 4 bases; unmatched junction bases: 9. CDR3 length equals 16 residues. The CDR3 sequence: CASGLRQGVGGNTIYF. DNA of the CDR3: TGTGCTAGTGGTCTTCGACAGGGGGTGGGAGGAAACACCATATATTTT.

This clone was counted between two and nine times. CDR3 bases: TGTGCCAGCAGCTTCCGGACAGGGGCCGAGCAGTACGTC. Protein sequence: CASSFRTGAEQYV. The rearrangement uses TRBV5-4 and TRBJ2-7; 9 nucleotides align to TRBD1. J lost 6 bases, V lost 2 bases, and 3 bases had no gene match. The CDR3 sequence is 13 residues long. The germline gives CDR1 SGHNT, CDR2 YYREEE (reference sequence).

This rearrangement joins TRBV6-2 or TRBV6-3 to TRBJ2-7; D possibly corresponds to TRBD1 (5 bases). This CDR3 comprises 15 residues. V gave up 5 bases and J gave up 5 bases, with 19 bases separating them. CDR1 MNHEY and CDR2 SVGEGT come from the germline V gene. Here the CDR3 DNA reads TGTGCCAGCAGTGGAAGGGGCCGTCCGGTGGACGAGCAGTACTTC. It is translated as CASSGRGRPVDEQYF.

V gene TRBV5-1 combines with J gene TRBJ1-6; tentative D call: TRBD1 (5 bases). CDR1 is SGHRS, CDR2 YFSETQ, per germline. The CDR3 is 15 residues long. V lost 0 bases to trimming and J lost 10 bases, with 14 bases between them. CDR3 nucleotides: TGCGCCAGCAGCTTGGCCGGGGGGGAACACTCACCCCTCCACTTT. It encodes CASSLAGGEHSPLHF.

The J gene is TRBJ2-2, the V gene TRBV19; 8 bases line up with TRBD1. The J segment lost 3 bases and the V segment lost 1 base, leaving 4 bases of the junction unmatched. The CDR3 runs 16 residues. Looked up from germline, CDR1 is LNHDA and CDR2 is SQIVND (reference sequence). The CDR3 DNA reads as TGTGCCAGTAGTATAGGGAGGACAGGGCACACCGGGGAGCTGTTTTTT. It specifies CASSIGRTGHTGELFF. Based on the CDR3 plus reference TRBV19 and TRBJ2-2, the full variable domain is DGGITQSPKYLFRKEGQNVTLSCEQNLNHDAMYWYRQDPGQGLRLIYYSQIVNDFQKGDIAEGYSVSREKKESFPLTVTSAQKNPTAFYLCASSIGRTGHTGELFFGEGSRLTVL.

The CDR3 loop is CASSFRQGDTQYF. CDR3 coding DNA: TGTGCCAGCAGTTTTCGACAGGGAGATACGCAGTATTTT. The chain links TRBV12-3 or TRBV12-4 to TRBJ2-3; 7 nucleotides agree with TRBD1. Losses at the gene ends were 3 bases for V and 5 bases for J; bases not matched to a gene: 2. The CDR3 totals 13 residues.

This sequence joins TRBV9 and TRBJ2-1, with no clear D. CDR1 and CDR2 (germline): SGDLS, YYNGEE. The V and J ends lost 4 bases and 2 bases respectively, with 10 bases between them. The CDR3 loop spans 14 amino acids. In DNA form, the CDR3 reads TGTGCCAGCAGCCCTTACGGAGCCTACAATGAGCAGTTCTTC. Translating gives CASSPYGAYNEQFF. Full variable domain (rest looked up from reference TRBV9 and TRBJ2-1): DSGVTQTPKHLITATGQRVTLRCSPRSGDLSVYWYQQSLDQGLQFLIQYYNGEERAKGNILERFSAQQFPDLHSELNLSSLELGDSALYFCASSPYGAYNEQFFGPGTRLTVL.

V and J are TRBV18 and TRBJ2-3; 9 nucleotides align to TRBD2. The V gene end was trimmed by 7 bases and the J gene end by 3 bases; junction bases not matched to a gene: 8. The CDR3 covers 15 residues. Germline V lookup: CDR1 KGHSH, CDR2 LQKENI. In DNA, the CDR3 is TGTGCCAGCTTGACGGCGGGAGGGCCAACAGATACGCAGTATTTT. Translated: CASLTAGGPTDTQYF. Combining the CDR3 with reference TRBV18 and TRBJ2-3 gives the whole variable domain NAGVMQNPRHLVRRRGQEARLRCSPMKGHSHVYWYRQLPEEGLKFMVYLQKENIIDESGMPKERFSAEFPKEGPSILRIQQVVRGDSAAYFCASLTAGGPTDTQYFGPGTRLTVL.

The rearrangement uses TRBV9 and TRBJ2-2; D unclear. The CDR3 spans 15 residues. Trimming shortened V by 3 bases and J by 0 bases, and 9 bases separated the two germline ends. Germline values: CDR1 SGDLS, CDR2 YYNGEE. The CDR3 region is CASSGMLANTGELFF. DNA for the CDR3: TGTGCCAGCAGCGGAATGTTAGCGAACACCGGGGAGCTGTTTTTT.

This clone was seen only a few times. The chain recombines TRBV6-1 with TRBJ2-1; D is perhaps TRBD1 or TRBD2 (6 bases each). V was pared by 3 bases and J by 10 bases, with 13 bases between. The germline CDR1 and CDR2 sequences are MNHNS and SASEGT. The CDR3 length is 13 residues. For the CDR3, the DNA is TGTGCCAGCAGTGATTGGGGGGCTGGGGAGCAGTTCTTC. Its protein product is CASSDWGAGEQFF.

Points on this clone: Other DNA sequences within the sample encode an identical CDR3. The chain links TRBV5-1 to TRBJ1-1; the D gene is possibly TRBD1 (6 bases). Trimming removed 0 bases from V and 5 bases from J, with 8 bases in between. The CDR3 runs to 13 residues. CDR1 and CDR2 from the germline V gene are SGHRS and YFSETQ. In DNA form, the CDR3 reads TGCGCCAGCAGCTTGGGACAGGCGACTGAAGCTTTCTTT. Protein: CASSLGQATEAFF.

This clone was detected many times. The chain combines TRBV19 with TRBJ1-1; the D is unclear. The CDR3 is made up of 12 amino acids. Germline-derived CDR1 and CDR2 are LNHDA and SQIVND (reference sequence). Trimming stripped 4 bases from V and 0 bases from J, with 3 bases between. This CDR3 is CASSNLNTEAFF. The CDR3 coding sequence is TGTGCCAGTAGTAACCTGAACACTGAAGCTTTCTTT. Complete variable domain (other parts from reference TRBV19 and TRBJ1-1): DGGITQSPKYLFRKEGQNVTLSCEQNLNHDAMYWYRQDPGQGLRLIYYSQIVNDFQKGDIAEGYSVSREKKESFPLTVTSAQKNPTAFYLCASSNLNTEAFFGQGTRLTVV.

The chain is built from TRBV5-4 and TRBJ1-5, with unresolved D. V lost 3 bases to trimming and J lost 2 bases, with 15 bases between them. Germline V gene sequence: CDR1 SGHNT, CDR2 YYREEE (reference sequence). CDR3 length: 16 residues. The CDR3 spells CASSYDGALGNQPQHF. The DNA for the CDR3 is TGTGCCAGCAGCTACGACGGAGCTTTGGGCAATCAGCCCCAGCATTTT.

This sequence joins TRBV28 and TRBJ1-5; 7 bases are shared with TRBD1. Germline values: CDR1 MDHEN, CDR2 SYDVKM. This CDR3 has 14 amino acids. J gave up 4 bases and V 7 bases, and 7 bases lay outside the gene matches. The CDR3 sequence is CASNRNRGNQPQHF. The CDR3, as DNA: TGTGCCAGCAACCGAAACAGGGGTAATCAGCCCCAGCATTTT.

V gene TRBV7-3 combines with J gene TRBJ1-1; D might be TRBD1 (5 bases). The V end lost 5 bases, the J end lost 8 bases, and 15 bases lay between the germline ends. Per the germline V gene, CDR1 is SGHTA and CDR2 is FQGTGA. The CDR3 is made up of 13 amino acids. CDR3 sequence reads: CASSLLQGAEAFF. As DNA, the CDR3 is TGTGCCAGCAGCCTTCTCCAGGGAGCCGAAGCTTTCTTT. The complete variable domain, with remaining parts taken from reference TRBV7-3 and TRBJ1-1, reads GAGVSQTPSNKVTEKGKYVELRCDPISGHTALYWYRQSLGQGPEFLIYFQGTGAADDSGLPNDRFFAVRPEGSVSTLKIQRTERGDSAVYLCASSLLQGAEAFFGQGTRLTVV.

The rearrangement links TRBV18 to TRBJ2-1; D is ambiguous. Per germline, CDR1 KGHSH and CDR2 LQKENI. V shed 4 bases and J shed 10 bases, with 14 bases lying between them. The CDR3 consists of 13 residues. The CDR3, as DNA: TGTGCCAGCTCACTCTTGCAGGCTCGGGAGCAGTTCTTC. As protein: CASSLLQAREQFF.

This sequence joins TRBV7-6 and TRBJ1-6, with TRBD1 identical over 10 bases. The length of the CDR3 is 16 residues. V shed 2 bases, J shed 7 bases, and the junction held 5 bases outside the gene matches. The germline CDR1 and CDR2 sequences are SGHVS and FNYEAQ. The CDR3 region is CASSLSSGQGNSPLHF. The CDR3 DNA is TGTGCCAGCAGCTTATCGTCGGGACAGGGGAATTCACCCCTCCACTTT.

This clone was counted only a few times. The CDR3 reads CASSYSGINYGYTF. Here the CDR3 DNA reads TGTGCCAGCAGTTACTCGGGGATTAACTATGGCTACACCTTC. V is TRBV6-5 and J is TRBJ1-2; D unresolved. Trimming took off 0 bases at V and 1 base at J, with 6 bases between the two ends. Per the germline V gene, CDR1 is MNHEY and CDR2 is SVGAGI. The CDR3 contains 14 residues.

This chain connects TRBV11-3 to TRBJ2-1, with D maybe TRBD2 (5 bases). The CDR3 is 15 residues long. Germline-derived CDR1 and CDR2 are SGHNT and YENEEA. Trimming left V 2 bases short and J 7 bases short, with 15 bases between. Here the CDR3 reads CASSLWRRQYNEQFF. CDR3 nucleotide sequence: TGTGCCAGCAGCTTATGGAGGCGGCAGTATAATGAGCAGTTCTTC.

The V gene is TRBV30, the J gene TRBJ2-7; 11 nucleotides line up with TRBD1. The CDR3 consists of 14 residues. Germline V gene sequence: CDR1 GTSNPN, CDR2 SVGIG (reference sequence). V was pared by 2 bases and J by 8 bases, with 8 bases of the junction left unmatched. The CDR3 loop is CAWSQGQGANQQYF. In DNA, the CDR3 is TGTGCCTGGAGTCAAGGACAGGGGGCGAACCAGCAGTACTTC.

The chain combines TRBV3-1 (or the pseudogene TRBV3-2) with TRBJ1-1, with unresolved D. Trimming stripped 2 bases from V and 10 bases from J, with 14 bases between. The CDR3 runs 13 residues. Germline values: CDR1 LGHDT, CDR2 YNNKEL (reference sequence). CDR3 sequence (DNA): TGTGCCAGCAGCCAAATGCCCCCCGCGCTAGCTTTCTTT. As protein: CASSQMPPALAFF.

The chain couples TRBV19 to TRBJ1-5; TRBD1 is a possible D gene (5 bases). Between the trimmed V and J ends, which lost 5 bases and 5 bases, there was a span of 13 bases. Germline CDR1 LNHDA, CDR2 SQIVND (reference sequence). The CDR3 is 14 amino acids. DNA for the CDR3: TGTGCCAGTAGTTCTTCGGGGGGACATCAGCCCCAGCATTTT. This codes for CASSSSGGHQPQHF.

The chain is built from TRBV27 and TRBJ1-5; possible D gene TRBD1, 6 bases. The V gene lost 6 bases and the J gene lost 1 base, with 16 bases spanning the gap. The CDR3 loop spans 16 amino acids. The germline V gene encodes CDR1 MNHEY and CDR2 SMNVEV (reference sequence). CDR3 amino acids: CASRLGGAVSNQPQHF. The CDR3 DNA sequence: TGTGCCAGCAGACTCGGGGGGGCCGTGAGCAATCAGCCCCAGCATTTT.

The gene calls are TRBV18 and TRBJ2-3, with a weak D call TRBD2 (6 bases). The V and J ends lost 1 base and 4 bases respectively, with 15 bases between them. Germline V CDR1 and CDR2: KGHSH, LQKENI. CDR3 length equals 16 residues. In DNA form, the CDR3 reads TGTGCCAGCTCACCACGGCAGGCAGGAGGGGCAGATACGCAGTATTTT. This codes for CASSPRQAGGADTQYF.

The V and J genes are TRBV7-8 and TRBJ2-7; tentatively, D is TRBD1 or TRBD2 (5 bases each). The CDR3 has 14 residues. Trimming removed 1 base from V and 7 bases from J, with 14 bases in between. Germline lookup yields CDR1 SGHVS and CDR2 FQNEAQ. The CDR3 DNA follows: TGTGCCAGCAGCTTAGGGGGACCCCGCGGGGAGCAGTACGTC. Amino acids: CASSLGGPRGEQYV.

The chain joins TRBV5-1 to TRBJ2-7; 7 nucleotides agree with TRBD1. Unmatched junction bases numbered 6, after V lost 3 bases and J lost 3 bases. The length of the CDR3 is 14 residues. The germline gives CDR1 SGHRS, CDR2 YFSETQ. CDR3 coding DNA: TGCGCCAGCAGCTCACAGGGGCTCAACTACGAGCAGTACTTC. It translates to CASSSQGLNYEQYF.

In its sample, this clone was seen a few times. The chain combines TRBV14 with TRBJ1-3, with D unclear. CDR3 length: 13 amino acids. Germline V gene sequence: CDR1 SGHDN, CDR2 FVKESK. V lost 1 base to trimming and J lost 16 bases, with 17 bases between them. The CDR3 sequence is CASSQAGSASRYF. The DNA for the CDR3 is TGTGCCAGCAGCCAAGCGGGAAGCGCCTCTAGGTATTTT.

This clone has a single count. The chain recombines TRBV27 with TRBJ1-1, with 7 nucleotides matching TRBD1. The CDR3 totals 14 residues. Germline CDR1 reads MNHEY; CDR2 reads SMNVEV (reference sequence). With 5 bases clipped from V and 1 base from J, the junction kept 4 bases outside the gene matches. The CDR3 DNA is TGTGCCAGCAGTCGTCCAGGGGGGAACACTGAAGCTTTCTTT. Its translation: CASSRPGGNTEAFF.

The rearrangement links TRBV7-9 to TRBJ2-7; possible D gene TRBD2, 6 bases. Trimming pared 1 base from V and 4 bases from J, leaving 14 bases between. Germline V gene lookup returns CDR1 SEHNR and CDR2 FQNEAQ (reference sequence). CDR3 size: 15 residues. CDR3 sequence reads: CASSLVVEGWYEQYF. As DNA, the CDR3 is TGTGCCAGCAGCTTAGTTGTGGAGGGATGGTACGAGCAGTACTTC.

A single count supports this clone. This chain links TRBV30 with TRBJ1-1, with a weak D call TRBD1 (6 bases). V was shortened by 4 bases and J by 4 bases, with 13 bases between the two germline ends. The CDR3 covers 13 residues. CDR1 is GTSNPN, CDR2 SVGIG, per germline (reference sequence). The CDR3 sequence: CAWNRDPSTEAFF. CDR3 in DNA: TGTGCCTGGAACAGGGACCCTAGCACTGAAGCTTTCTTT.